One sample yielded the 24 T cell receptor beta chains listed below, sequenced in a study of blood T cell repertoires in COVID-19. Libraries were prepared by immunoSEQ multiplex PCR; TCRdb keeps only in-frame clonotypes and omits some of them. This table holds more than 150,000 clones, around 89% found once. Sequenced input: peripheral blood. The receptors were gathered from a woman aged 35 to 49 with acute or convalescent COVID-19.

This chain uses TRBV7-2 with TRBJ1-4, with no clear D. Germline V gives CDR1 SGHTA, CDR2 FQGNSA. This CDR3 has 14 amino acids. Trimming took 2 bases from V and 6 from J, leaving 10 bases between them. CDR3 protein: CASSLFTGDEKLFF. The CDR3 DNA follows: TGTGCCAGCAGCTTATTTACCGGGGATGAAAAACTGTTTTTT. Complete variable domain (other parts from reference TRBV7-2 and TRBJ1-4): GAGVSQSPSNKVTEKGKDVELRCDPISGHTALYWYRQSLGQGLEFLIYFQGNSAPDKSGLPSDRFSAERTGGSVSTLTIQRTQQEDSAVYLCASSLFTGDEKLFFGSGTQLSVL.

The V call is TRBV25-1, the J call TRBJ1-6; D perhaps matches TRBD1 (6 bases). Looked up from germline, CDR1 is MGHDK and CDR2 is SYGVNS. V was shortened by 5 bases and J by 8 bases, with 19 bases between the two germline ends. The CDR3 runs to 16 residues. DNA for the CDR3: TGTGCCAGCAGTAAGAACAATAACAGGGCTGATTCACCCCTCCACTTT. Its protein product is CASSKNNNRADSPLHF.

This chain joins TRBV24-1 and TRBJ1-5; 9 nucleotides match TRBD1. The length of the CDR3 is 16 residues. The V and J ends lost 3 bases and 3 bases, in that order; junction bases with no gene match: 5. CDR1 KGHDR and CDR2 SFDVKD come from the germline V gene. CDR3 residues: CATSDPGQGPNQPQHF. The CDR3 bases are TGTGCCACCAGTGATCCGGGACAGGGTCCCAATCAGCCCCAGCATTTT.

The chain combines TRBV30 with TRBJ2-2, with D maybe TRBD2 (6 bases). Trimming took 0 bases from V and 6 from J, leaving 11 bases between them. The germline gives CDR1 GTSNPN, CDR2 SVGIG (reference sequence). CDR3 length: 14 residues. CDR3 region: CAWSVPGVSGELFF. The CDR3 coding sequence is TGTGCCTGGAGTGTACCGGGGGTATCCGGGGAGCTGTTTTTT.

This rearrangement joins TRBV19 to TRBJ2-3; 14 bases fit TRBD2. Germline CDR1 is LNHDA and CDR2 is SQIVND (reference sequence). This CDR3 has 17 amino acids. V dropped 8 bases and J dropped 6; count of bases not matched to a gene: 13. The CDR3 sequence is CASQRRLAGGPSDTQYF. The CDR3 DNA is TGTGCCAGTCAACGAAGACTAGCGGGGGGGCCATCGGATACGCAGTATTTT.

The genes are TRBV4-2 and TRBJ1-4; D unclear. The CDR3 spans 12 residues. CDR1 LGHNA and CDR2 YNFKEQ come from the germline V gene. V lost 2 bases, J lost 5 bases, and 3 bases lay in between. The DNA of the CDR3 is TGTGCCAGCAGCCAACAAAATGAAAAACTGTTTTTT. Translating gives CASSQQNEKLFF.

This rearrangement joins TRBV6-6 to TRBJ1-4; 7 bases align to TRBD1. The V segment lost 0 bases and the J segment 0 bases; nucleotides outside the gene matches: 1. The CDR3 is 16 residues long. Germline V gene data show CDR1 as MNHNY and CDR2 as SVGAGI (reference sequence). This chain's CDR3 is CASSYSQGATNEKLFF. CDR3 sequence (DNA): TGTGCCAGCAGTTACTCTCAGGGGGCAACTAATGAAAAACTGTTTTTT.

V gene TRBV10-3 combines with J gene TRBJ2-3; 13 bases are a match to TRBD2. Germline CDR1 reads ENHRY; CDR2 reads SYGVKD. This CDR3 spans 15 amino acids. The V and J ends lost 6 bases and 0 bases, in that order; junction bases with no gene match: 0. The CDR3 loop reads CAIRTSGGSTDTQYF. Written as DNA, the CDR3 is TGTGCCATCAGGACTAGCGGGGGGAGCACAGATACGCAGTATTTT.

For the CDR3, the DNA is TGTGCCAGCAGTTTACGGGCAGGGAACTTAGATACGCAGTATTTT. It codes for CASSLRAGNLDTQYF. This chain uses TRBV28 with TRBJ2-3; tentatively, D is TRBD1 (5 bases). V was cut by 2 bases and J by 5 bases, with 14 bases left in between. Looked up from germline, CDR1 is MDHEN and CDR2 is SYDVKM. The CDR3 contains 15 residues.

The V gene is TRBV24-1, the J gene TRBJ2-3; TRBD1 is a possible D gene (5 bases). This CDR3 is 15 amino acids long. V lost 3 bases to trimming and J lost 4 bases, with 13 bases between them. Looked up from germline, CDR1 is KGHDR and CDR2 is SFDVKD. The CDR3 sequence is CATSDRRGGADTQYF. In DNA, the CDR3 is TGTGCCACCAGTGATCGAAGGGGTGGAGCAGATACGCAGTATTTT.

The CDR3 DNA is TGTGCCAGTAGTATGGAGGGCGCGGTTTATGATAGACTGTTTTTT. Its protein product is CASSMEGAVYDRLFF. V is TRBV19 and J is TRBJ1-4; unclear D gene. This CDR3 contains 15 residues. V lost 3 bases and J 13 bases, leaving 21 bases between the germline ends. The germline CDR1 and CDR2 sequences are LNHDA and SQIVND (reference sequence).

This clone was found once. V usage is TRBV29-1 and J usage is TRBJ1-4, with 8 nucleotides matching TRBD1. The CDR3 contains 13 residues. Germline-derived CDR1 and CDR2 are SQVTM and ANQGSEA. After removal of 3 bases from V and 3 bases from J, the junction contained 0 bases not matched to a gene. Here the CDR3 reads CSVETGANEKLFF. As DNA, the CDR3 is TGCAGCGTTGAGACAGGGGCTAATGAAAAACTGTTTTTT.

This chain connects TRBV11-2 to TRBJ1-6, with unresolved D. Trimming took 1 base from V and 0 from J, leaving 7 bases between them. The CDR3 extends over 16 amino acids. Looked up from germline, CDR1 is SGHAT and CDR2 is FQNNGV. The CDR3 loop reads CASSLGWSSYNSPLHF. The CDR3 region has the DNA TGTGCCAGCAGCTTAGGTTGGAGCTCCTATAATTCACCCCTCCACTTT.

The gene calls are TRBV5-1 and TRBJ2-7; D might be TRBD2 (7 bases). V lost 0 bases to trimming and J lost 5 bases, with 15 bases between them. The CDR3 has 15 residues. Germline CDR1 is SGHRS and CDR2 is YFSETQ. DNA of the CDR3: TGCGCCAGCAGCTTGGGACCCGGGGGGCTCGACGAGCAGTACTTC. Amino acid sequence: CASSLGPGGLDEQYF.

The chain is built from TRBV19 and TRBJ1-3, with 7 bases fitting TRBD1. V shed 7 bases, J shed 0 bases, and the junction held 6 bases outside the gene matches. From germline, CDR1 is LNHDA and CDR2 SQIVND (reference sequence). This CDR3 is 15 amino acids long. CDR3 DNA sequence: TGTGCCAGTACGCGACAGGGACCCTCTGGAAACACCATATATTTT. The encoded protein is CASTRQGPSGNTIYF.

J is TRBJ1-2 and V is TRBV7-2; D perhaps matches TRBD1 (5 bases). CDR1 SGHTA and CDR2 FQGNSA come from the germline V gene. Trimming took off 0 bases at V and 3 bases at J, with 8 bases between the two ends. The CDR3 runs to 14 residues. As DNA, the CDR3 is TGTGCCAGCAGCTTAGCGGCGGGGGACTATGGCTACACCTTC. Encoded protein: CASSLAAGDYGYTF.

The chain couples TRBV19 to TRBJ1-2, with TRBD1 as a possible D gene (5 bases). Trimming took 6 bases from V and 2 from J, leaving 13 bases between them. Germline V gene sequence: CDR1 LNHDA, CDR2 SQIVND (reference sequence). This CDR3 has 14 amino acids. Here the CDR3 DNA reads TGTGCCAGTAGACCCCGGACACAAAACTATGGCTACACCTTC. Translated: CASRPRTQNYGYTF. The entire variable domain, with the rest obtained from reference TRBV19 and TRBJ1-2, is as follows: DGGITQSPKYLFRKEGQNVTLSCEQNLNHDAMYWYRQDPGQGLRLIYYSQIVNDFQKGDIAEGYSVSREKKESFPLTVTSAQKNPTAFYLCASRPRTQNYGYTFGSGTRLTVV.

This chain joins TRBV9 and TRBJ1-3; possibly TRBD1 for D (5 bases). CDR1 and CDR2 (germline): SGDLS, YYNGEE. The CDR3 is 17 amino acids. V lost 2 bases to trimming and J lost 0 bases, with 15 bases between them. In nucleotides, the CDR3 is TGTGCCAGCAGCGTTCAGCCCGACAGTAGCTCTGGAAACACCATATATTTT. Residues: CASSVQPDSSSGNTIYF.

V is TRBV11-2 and J is TRBJ2-2; a possible D gene is TRBD2 (5 bases). With 0 bases removed from V and 4 bases from J, the gap between germline ends came to 12 bases. The CDR3 extends over 16 amino acids. The V gene's germline CDR1 is SGHAT and CDR2 FQNNGV. The CDR3 coding sequence is TGTGCCAGCAGCTTAGAATCTTACCGGGGCACCGGGGAGCTGTTTTTT. The encoded protein is CASSLESYRGTGELFF.

The chain recombines TRBV7-9 with TRBJ2-3; D might be TRBD2 (6 bases). The V end was cut by 7 bases, the J end by 3 bases, with 14 bases between. The germline CDR1 and CDR2 sequences are SEHNR and FQNEAQ (reference sequence). CDR3 length: 14 residues. The CDR3 is CASNRDSYTDTQYF. DNA of the CDR3: TGTGCCAGCAATCGGGACTCCTATACAGATACGCAGTATTTT. The entire variable domain, with the rest obtained from reference TRBV7-9 and TRBJ2-3, is as follows: DTGVSQNPRHKITKRGQNVTFRCDPISEHNRLYWYRQTLGQGPEFLTYFQNEAQLEKSRLLSDRFSAERPKGSFSTLEIQRTEQGDSAMYLCASNRDSYTDTQYFGPGTRLTVL.

The genes are TRBV19 and TRBJ2-5; 7 bases are a match to TRBD2. Germline loops: CDR1 LNHDA, CDR2 SQIVND (reference sequence). The length of the CDR3 is 17 residues. V dropped 4 bases and J dropped 5; count of bases not matched to a gene: 16. CDR3 loop: CASSNGPNNGGRETQYF. CDR3 in DNA: TGTGCCAGTAGTAACGGGCCCAACAACGGGGGGAGGGAGACCCAGTACTTC.

V and J are TRBV24-1 and TRBJ2-2; unclear D gene. The length of the CDR3 is 14 residues. V dropped 6 bases and J dropped 0 bases, with 7 bases sitting between them. Germline V lookup: CDR1 KGHDR, CDR2 SFDVKD. The CDR3 reads CATSTSANTGELFF. The CDR3 DNA reads as TGTGCCACCAGTACCAGTGCGAACACCGGGGAGCTGTTTTTT.

This chain uses TRBV7-9 with TRBJ2-7; D not resolved. With 4 bases removed from V and 4 bases from J, the gap between germline ends came to 8 bases. This CDR3 has 12 amino acids. CDR1 is SEHNR, CDR2 FQNEAQ, per germline (reference sequence). The CDR3 coding sequence is TGTGCCAGCAGCTCCGTTTTATACGAGCAGTACTTC. It yields the protein CASSSVLYEQYF. The full variable domain, completed using reference TRBV7-9 and TRBJ2-7, is DTGVSQNPRHKITKRGQNVTFRCDPISEHNRLYWYRQTLGQGPEFLTYFQNEAQLEKSRLLSDRFSAERPKGSFSTLEIQRTEQGDSAMYLCASSSVLYEQYFGPGTRLTVT.

This clone was seen only a few times. CDR3 coding DNA: TGTGCCAGCCTACTAGGGGGCACCGGGGAGCTGTTTTTT. It translates to CASLLGGTGELFF. The genes are TRBV19 and TRBJ2-2; perhaps TRBD1 as D (6 bases). Germline CDR1 LNHDA, CDR2 SQIVND (reference sequence). This CDR3 region has 13 residues. V was clipped by 9 bases and J by 4 bases, with 12 bases between them.